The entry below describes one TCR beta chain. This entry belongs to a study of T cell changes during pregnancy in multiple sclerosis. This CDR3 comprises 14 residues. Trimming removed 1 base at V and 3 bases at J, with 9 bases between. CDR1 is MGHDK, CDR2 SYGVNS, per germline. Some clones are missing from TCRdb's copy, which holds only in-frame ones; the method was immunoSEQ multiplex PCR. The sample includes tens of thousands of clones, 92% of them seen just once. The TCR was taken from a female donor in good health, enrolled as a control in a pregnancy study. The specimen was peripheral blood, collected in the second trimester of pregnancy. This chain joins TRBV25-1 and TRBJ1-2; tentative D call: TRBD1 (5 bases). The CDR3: CASSEWVQDYGYTF. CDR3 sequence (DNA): TGTGCCAGCAGTGAATGGGTACAGGACTATGGCTACACCTTC.